A selection of T cell receptor beta chains follows, all from one sample in a study of blood T cell repertoires in COVID-19. TCRdb's copy holds only in-frame clones and misses some; the assay was immunoSEQ multiplex PCR. Here the sample spans 25,000 to 35,000 clones, around nine tenths being singletons. The specimen was peripheral blood. Receptors were obtained from a human donor in a cohort sampled during active COVID-19. Each CDR3 is given with its conserved first and last residue. The order of the fields is CDR3 protein, CDR3 DNA, J gene, D gene, clone size, V gene, CDR3 length. D genes are given only for firm matches. Rows give clone size only sometimes, using once, few, many, or a class for an expanded clone.

CDR3aa: CASGAGHDYGYTF
CDR3nt: TGTGCTAGTGGAGCGGGACACGACTATGGCTACACCTTC
j_gene: TRBJ1-2
d_gene: NA
abundance: NA
v_gene: TRBV12-5
len: 13

CDR3aa: CASSLGSGDEQFF
CDR3nt: TGTGCCAGCAGTTTAGGTTCGGGGGATGAGCAGTTCTTC
j_gene: TRBJ2-1
d_gene: NA
abundance: NA
v_gene: TRBV12-3/TRBV12-4
len: 13

CDR3aa: CASTSGAGGGNEQFF
CDR3nt: TGTGCCAGCACATCAGGCGCGGGGGGAGGTAATGAGCAGTTCTTC
j_gene: TRBJ2-1
d_gene: TRBD2
abundance: NA
v_gene: TRBV6-5
len: 15

CDR3aa: CASSLGQGVYNEQFF
CDR3nt: TGTGCCAGCAGCTTAGGACAGGGGGTTTACAATGAGCAGTTCTTC
j_gene: TRBJ2-1
d_gene: TRBD1
abundance: NA
v_gene: TRBV7-9
len: 15

CDR3aa: CASSEFLPEAFF
CDR3nt: TGTGCCAGCAGTGAGTTTCTTCCTGAAGCTTTCTTT
j_gene: TRBJ1-1
d_gene: NA
abundance: NA
v_gene: TRBV6-1
len: 12

CDR3aa: CASRPAGSYEQYF
CDR3nt: TGTGCCAGCAGACCAGCGGGGTCCTACGAGCAGTACTTC
j_gene: TRBJ2-7
d_gene: TRBD2
abundance: NA
v_gene: TRBV5-5
len: 13

CDR3aa: CASSPSDTEAFF
CDR3nt: TGCGCCAGCAGCCCCTCCGACACTGAAGCTTTCTTT
j_gene: TRBJ1-1
d_gene: NA
abundance: NA
v_gene: TRBV5-1
len: 12

CDR3aa: CTSSPRVKGQDYDEQFF
CDR3nt: TGCACCAGCAGCCCGCGCGTGAAGGGACAGGACTACGATGAGCAGTTCTTC
j_gene: TRBJ2-1
d_gene: NA
abundance: NA
v_gene: TRBV1
len: 17

CDR3aa: CAISELVGGGYTF
CDR3nt: TGTGCCATCAGTGAATTGGTGGGGGGTGGCTACACCTTC
j_gene: TRBJ1-2
d_gene: NA
abundance: NA
v_gene: TRBV10-3
len: 13

CDR3aa: CASSNSNEKLFF
CDR3nt: TGTGCCAGCAGCAACAGTAATGAAAAACTGTTTTTT
j_gene: TRBJ1-4
d_gene: NA
abundance: NA
v_gene: TRBV12-3/TRBV12-4
len: 12

CDR3aa: CASSSSGGSYGYTF
CDR3nt: TGTGCCAGCAGCTCATCGGGGGGAAGCTATGGCTACACCTTC
j_gene: TRBJ1-2
d_gene: NA
abundance: NA
v_gene: TRBV7-9
len: 14

CDR3aa: CASGLLAGGRDIQYF
CDR3nt: TGTGCCAGCGGCCTTCTAGCGGGAGGGCGGGACATTCAGTACTTC
j_gene: TRBJ2-4
d_gene: TRBD2
abundance: NA
v_gene: TRBV19
len: 15

CDR3aa: CASSPGTSGPSDTQYF
CDR3nt: TGTGCCAGCAGCCCCGGGACTAGCGGGCCGAGCGATACGCAGTATTTT
j_gene: TRBJ2-3
d_gene: TRBD2
abundance: NA
v_gene: TRBV7-9
len: 16

CDR3aa: CASSSQDRGTGNTIYF
CDR3nt: TGCGCCAGCAGCAGTCAAGACAGGGGTACTGGAAACACCATATATTTT
j_gene: TRBJ1-3
d_gene: TRBD1
abundance: NA
v_gene: TRBV5-1
len: 16

CDR3aa: CASSESPGQSSYEQYF
CDR3nt: TGTGCCAGCAGTGAAAGCCCGGGACAGAGCTCCTACGAGCAGTACTTC
j_gene: TRBJ2-7
d_gene: TRBD1
abundance: NA
v_gene: TRBV25-1
len: 16

CDR3aa: CGGGDRLYEQYF
CDR3nt: TGCGGGGGGGGCGACAGACTCTACGAGCAGTACTTC
j_gene: TRBJ2-7
d_gene: NA
abundance: NA
v_gene: TRBV10-1
len: 12

CDR3aa: CASSPPNVGGRVADTQYF
CDR3nt: TGTGCCAGCTCACCACCGAATGTTGGCGGGAGGGTCGCAGATACGCAGTATTTT
j_gene: TRBJ2-3
d_gene: TRBD2
abundance: NA
v_gene: TRBV18
len: 18

CDR3aa: CASSFGGDTQYF
CDR3nt: TGTGCCAGCAGCTTCGGGGGGGATACGCAGTATTTT
j_gene: TRBJ2-3
d_gene: TRBD2
abundance: NA
v_gene: TRBV11-3
len: 12

CDR3aa: CASSPVVGVNEQFF
CDR3nt: TGTGCCAGCAGCCCAGTGGTGGGAGTGAATGAGCAGTTCTTC
j_gene: TRBJ2-1
d_gene: NA
abundance: NA
v_gene: TRBV11-2
len: 14

CDR3aa: CAWSHFGGQSSNQPQHF
CDR3nt: TGTGCCTGGAGTCACTTCGGCGGCCAGTCCAGCAATCAGCCCCAGCATTTT
j_gene: TRBJ1-5
d_gene: NA
abundance: NA
v_gene: TRBV30
len: 17

CDR3aa: CSVEDPRGSNEKLFF
CDR3nt: TGCAGCGTTGAAGATCCAAGGGGCTCTAATGAAAAACTGTTTTTT
j_gene: TRBJ1-4
d_gene: NA
abundance: NA
v_gene: TRBV29-1
len: 15

CDR3aa: CASRPTFRSTDTQYF
CDR3nt: TGTGCCAGCAGACCGACTTTCAGAAGCACAGATACGCAGTATTTT
j_gene: TRBJ2-3
d_gene: NA
abundance: few
v_gene: TRBV6-5
len: 15

CDR3aa: CASSPNSGTDEQYF
CDR3nt: TGTGCCAGCAGCCCGAATTCAGGGACTGACGAGCAGTACTTC
j_gene: TRBJ2-7
d_gene: NA
abundance: NA
v_gene: TRBV5-4
len: 14

CDR3aa: CASSNRGLRTLNTGELFF
CDR3nt: TGTGCCAGCAGCAATCGCGGACTTAGGACCCTGAACACCGGGGAGCTGTTTTTT
j_gene: TRBJ2-2
d_gene: NA
abundance: NA
v_gene: TRBV21-1
len: 18

CDR3aa: CASSPTGNTGELFF
CDR3nt: TGTGCCAGCTCACCAACAGGGAACACCGGGGAGCTGTTTTTT
j_gene: TRBJ2-2
d_gene: NA
abundance: NA
v_gene: TRBV18
len: 14

CDR3aa: CASSARTSGNNEQFF
CDR3nt: TGTGCCAGCAGCGCCCGGACTAGCGGAAACAATGAGCAGTTCTTC
j_gene: TRBJ2-1
d_gene: TRBD2
abundance: NA
v_gene: TRBV7-9
len: 15

CDR3aa: CASSPAVGQSSYNEQFF
CDR3nt: TGTGCCAGCAGCCCCGCTGTGGGGCAGAGCTCCTACAATGAGCAGTTCTTC
j_gene: TRBJ2-1
d_gene: NA
abundance: NA
v_gene: TRBV5-4
len: 17

CDR3aa: CASSLTAGADTQYF
CDR3nt: TGTGCCAGCAGCTTAACCGCAGGGGCAGATACGCAGTATTTT
j_gene: TRBJ2-3
d_gene: NA
abundance: NA
v_gene: TRBV7-3
len: 14

CDR3aa: CASSPASGGAGETQYF
CDR3nt: TGTGCCAGCAGCCCCGCATCCGGGGGGGCCGGAGAGACCCAGTACTTC
j_gene: TRBJ2-5
d_gene: TRBD2
abundance: NA
v_gene: TRBV3-1/TRBV3-2
len: 16

CDR3aa: CASSGRGGSSYNSPLHF
CDR3nt: TGTGCCAGCAGTGGAAGGGGGGGGTCCTCCTATAATTCACCCCTCCACTTT
j_gene: TRBJ1-6
d_gene: NA
abundance: NA
v_gene: TRBV2
len: 17

CDR3aa: CASLGQNYNEQFF
CDR3nt: TGTGCCAGCCTAGGACAGAACTACAATGAGCAGTTCTTC
j_gene: TRBJ2-1
d_gene: NA
abundance: NA
v_gene: TRBV12-3/TRBV12-4
len: 13

CDR3aa: CASSQGQGLYEQYF
CDR3nt: TGTGCCAGCAGCCAGGGACAGGGCCTCTACGAGCAGTACTTC
j_gene: TRBJ2-7
d_gene: TRBD1
abundance: NA
v_gene: TRBV6-5
len: 14

CDR3aa: CASSSSRLAGEGYYNEQFF
CDR3nt: TGTGCCAGCAGCTCCTCTCGACTAGCGGGGGAGGGCTACTACAATGAGCAGTTCTTC
j_gene: TRBJ2-1
d_gene: TRBD2
abundance: once
v_gene: TRBV9
len: 19

CDR3aa: CASSRLLAGVYEQYF
CDR3nt: TGTGCCAGCAGCCGATTACTAGCGGGAGTCTACGAGCAGTACTTC
j_gene: TRBJ2-7
d_gene: TRBD2
abundance: once
v_gene: TRBV7-6
len: 15

CDR3aa: CASRQGLAGSEQYF
CDR3nt: TGTGCCAGCAGACAGGGACTAGCGGGATCCGAGCAGTACTTC
j_gene: TRBJ2-7
d_gene: TRBD2
abundance: NA
v_gene: TRBV3-1/TRBV3-2
len: 14

CDR3aa: CSASSTSGSYTYEQYF
CDR3nt: TGCAGTGCTAGTTCGACTAGCGGGAGTTATACCTACGAGCAGTACTTC
j_gene: TRBJ2-7
d_gene: TRBD2
abundance: NA
v_gene: TRBV20-1
len: 16

CDR3aa: CASSLEQGTQNTEAFF
CDR3nt: TGTGCCAGCAGCTTAGAACAGGGGACCCAGAACACTGAAGCTTTCTTT
j_gene: TRBJ1-1
d_gene: TRBD1
abundance: NA
v_gene: TRBV11-1
len: 16